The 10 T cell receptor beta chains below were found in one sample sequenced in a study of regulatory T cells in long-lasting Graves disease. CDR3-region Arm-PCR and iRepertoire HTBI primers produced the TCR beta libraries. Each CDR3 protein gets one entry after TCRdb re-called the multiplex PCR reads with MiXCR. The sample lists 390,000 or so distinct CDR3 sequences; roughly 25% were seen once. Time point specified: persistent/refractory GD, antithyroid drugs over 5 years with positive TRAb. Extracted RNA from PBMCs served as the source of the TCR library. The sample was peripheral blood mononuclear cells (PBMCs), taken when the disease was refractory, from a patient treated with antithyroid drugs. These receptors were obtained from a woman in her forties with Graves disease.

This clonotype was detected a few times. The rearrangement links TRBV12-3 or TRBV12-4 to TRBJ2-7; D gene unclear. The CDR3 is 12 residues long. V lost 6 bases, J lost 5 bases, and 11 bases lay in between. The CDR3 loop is CASSPNPDEQYF. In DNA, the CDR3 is TGTGCCAGCAGCCCTAATCCCGACGAGCAGTACTTC.

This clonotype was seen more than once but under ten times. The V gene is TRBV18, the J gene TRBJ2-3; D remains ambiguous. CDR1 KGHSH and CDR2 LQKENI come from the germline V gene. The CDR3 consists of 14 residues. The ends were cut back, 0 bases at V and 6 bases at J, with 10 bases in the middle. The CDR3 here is CASSPPQLLDTQYF. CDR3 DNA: TGTGCCAGCTCACCACCCCAACTTCTTGATACGCAGTATTTT.

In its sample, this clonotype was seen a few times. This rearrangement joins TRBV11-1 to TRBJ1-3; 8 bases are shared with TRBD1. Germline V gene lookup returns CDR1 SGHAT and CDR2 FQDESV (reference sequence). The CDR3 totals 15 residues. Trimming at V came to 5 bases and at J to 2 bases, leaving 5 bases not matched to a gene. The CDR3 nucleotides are TGTGCCAGCAGCCGGGGACAGGCTGCTGGAAACACCATATATTTT. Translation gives CASSRGQAAGNTIYF.

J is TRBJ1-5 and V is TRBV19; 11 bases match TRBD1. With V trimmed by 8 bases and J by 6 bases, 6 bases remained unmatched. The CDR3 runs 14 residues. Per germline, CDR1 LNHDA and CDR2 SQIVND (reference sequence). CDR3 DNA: TGTGCCAGTGGGGGACAGGGGGGAAGTCAGCCCCAGCATTTT. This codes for CASGGQGGSQPQHF. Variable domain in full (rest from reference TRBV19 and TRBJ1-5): DGGITQSPKYLFRKEGQNVTLSCEQNLNHDAMYWYRQDPGQGLRLIYYSQIVNDFQKGDIAEGYSVSREKKESFPLTVTSAQKNPTAFYLCASGGQGGSQPQHFGDGTRLSIL.

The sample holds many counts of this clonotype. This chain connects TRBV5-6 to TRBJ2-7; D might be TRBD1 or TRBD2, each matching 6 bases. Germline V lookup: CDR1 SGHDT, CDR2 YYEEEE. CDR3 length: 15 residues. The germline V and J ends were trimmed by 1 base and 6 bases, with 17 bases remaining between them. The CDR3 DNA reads TGTGCCAGCAGCTTGCGGGCGGGACCCAGGGGCGAGCAGTACTTC. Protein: CASSLRAGPRGEQYF.

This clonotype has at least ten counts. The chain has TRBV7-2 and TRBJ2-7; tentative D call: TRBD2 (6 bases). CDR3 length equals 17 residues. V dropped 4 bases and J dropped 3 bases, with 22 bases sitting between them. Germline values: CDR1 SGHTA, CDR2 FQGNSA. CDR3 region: CASSCPPLAEALYEQYF. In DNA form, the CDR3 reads TGTGCCAGCAGCTGCCCACCCTTAGCGGAAGCCCTCTACGAGCAGTACTTC.

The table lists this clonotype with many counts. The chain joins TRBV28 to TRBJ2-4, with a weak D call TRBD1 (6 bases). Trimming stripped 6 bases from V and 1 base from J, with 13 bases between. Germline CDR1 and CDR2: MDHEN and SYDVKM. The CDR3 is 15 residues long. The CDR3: CASSSSGEAKNIQYF. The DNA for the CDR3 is TGTGCCAGCAGCTCCTCAGGGGAGGCCAAAAACATTCAGTACTTC.

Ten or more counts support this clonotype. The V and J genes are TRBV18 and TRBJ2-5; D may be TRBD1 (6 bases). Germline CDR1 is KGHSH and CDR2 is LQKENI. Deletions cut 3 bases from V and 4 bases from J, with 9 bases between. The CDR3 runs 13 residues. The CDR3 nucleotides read TGTGCCAGCTCACCGGGGGCATCAGAGACCCAGTACTTC. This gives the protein CASSPGASETQYF. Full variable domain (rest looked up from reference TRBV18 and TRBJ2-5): NAGVMQNPRHLVRRRGQEARLRCSPMKGHSHVYWYRQLPEEGLKFMVYLQKENIIDESGMPKERFSAEFPKEGPSILRIQQVVRGDSAAYFCASSPGASETQYFGPGTRLLVL.

The CDR3 DNA reads as TGCAGCGTCCTTGCGGGAGGGCCAGCAGATACGCAGTATTTT. Its protein product is CSVLAGGPADTQYF. The rearrangement joins TRBV29-1 to TRBJ2-3, with 9 bases that match TRBD2. This CDR3 has 14 amino acids. Germline V gene lookup returns CDR1 SQVTM and CDR2 ANQGSEA. V lost 6 bases and J lost 4; bases outside the gene matches: 8.

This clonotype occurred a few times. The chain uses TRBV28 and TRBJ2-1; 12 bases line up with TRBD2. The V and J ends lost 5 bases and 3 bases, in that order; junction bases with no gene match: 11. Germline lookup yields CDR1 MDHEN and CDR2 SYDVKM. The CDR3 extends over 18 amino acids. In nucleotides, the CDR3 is TGTGCCAGCAGTCTCTCTAGCGGGAGGGCCCCGCTCTACAATGAGCAGTTCTTC. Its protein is CASSLSSGRAPLYNEQFF.